A selection of T cell receptor beta chains follows, all from one sample in a study of regulatory T cells in long-lasting Graves disease. TCRdb reprocessed the multiplex PCR reads via MiXCR and lists one record per CDR3 protein. The top ten hold around a sixth of the sample, which has about 460,000 distinct CDR3 sequences, 12% to 15% seen once. These same data were also listed under a study on T cells in Graves' hyperthyroidism and ophthalmopathy.

The specimen was peripheral blood mononuclear cells (PBMCs), collected at new diagnosis, from a patient treated with antithyroid drugs. Every receptor here comes from a woman aged 45-60 years with Graves disease. CDR3s include the opening cysteine and the closing phenylalanine or tryptophan. The D gene is left open where the match is weak. Clone sizes are given selectively: once, few, many, or a class where the clone is expanded.

TRBJ1-1	TRBD1	many	TRBV7-2	TGTGCCAGCAGCTGGGGGGGACAGTTGAACACTGAAGCTTTCTTT	CASSWGGQLNTEAFF
TRBJ2-4	-	-	TRBV7-3	TGTGCCAGTTCGGACGAAGCCAAAAACATTCAGTACTTC	CASSDEAKNIQYF
TRBJ2-3	TRBD2	many	TRBV28	TGTGCCAGCAGTTTTCTAGCGGGTACGAGCACAGATACGCAGTATTTT	CASSFLAGTSTDTQYF
TRBJ2-1	TRBD2	many	TRBV27	TGTGCCAGCAGTATGGGACTAGCGGGAGTGAATGAGCAGTTCTTC	CASSMGLAGVNEQFF
TRBJ2-5	-	few	TRBV3-1	TGTGCCAGCAGCCAAGATCTGGGAGCGTTCGGACGAGAGACCCAGTACTTC	CASSQDLGAFGRETQYF
TRBJ2-6	-	many	TRBV6-1	TGTGCCAGCAGGCCGATCGAACTTACTGGGGCCAACGTCCTGACTTTC	CASRPIELTGANVLTF
TRBJ1-1	TRBD1	-	TRBV5-7	TGTGCCAGCAGCGCCACAGGGGTTCGAGACACTGAAGCTTTCTTT	CASSATGVRDTEAFF
TRBJ2-1	-	-	TRBV12-3/TRBV12-4	TGTGCCAGCTTGTTGGGGGTAACCTACAATGAGCAGTTCTTC	CASLLGVTYNEQFF
TRBJ1-1	-	-	TRBV7-9	TGTGCCAGCAGCTTAGGACAGACCATGAACACTGAAGCTTTCTTT	CASSLGQTMNTEAFF
TRBJ2-6	-	-	TRBV11-2	TGTGCCAGCAGCTTAGAAGGGTACTCTGGGGCCAACGTCCTGACTTTC	CASSLEGYSGANVLTF
TRBJ1-5	TRBD1	many	TRBV28	TGTGCCAGCAGTTCCCTCAGGGGGCCATATAGCAATCAGCCCCAGCATTTT	CASSSLRGPYSNQPQHF
TRBJ1-5	-	many	TRBV12-3/TRBV12-4	TGTGCCAGCAGGGGTGTAGGTCAGCCCCAGCATTTT	CASRGVGQPQHF
TRBJ1-4	TRBD1	-	TRBV5-4	TGTGCCAGCAGCTTACAGGGGGTTGAAAAACTGTTTTTT	CASSLQGVEKLFF
TRBJ1-2	TRBD1	many	TRBV6-5	TGTGCCAGCAGTTACCCCAATCCGGGACAGGGGAGCGGATTGACCTCCACCTTC	CASSYPNPGQGSGLTSTF
TRBJ1-1	-	many	TRBV30	TGTGCCTGGACAGAACCCCGCCGAGCGAACACTGAAGCTTTCTTT	CAWTEPRRANTEAFF
TRBJ2-7	TRBD2	many	TRBV28	TGTGCCAGCACCCCCGGGGAGGGGCTAGCGGGAGGGTGGTCCTACGAGCAGTACTTC	CASTPGEGLAGGWSYEQYF
TRBJ1-1	-	many	TRBV7-2	TGTGCCAGCAGCTTAGGAATAGGAACGAACACTGAAGCTTTCTTT	CASSLGIGTNTEAFF
TRBJ2-3	-	many	TRBV10-3	TGTGCCATCAGTGAGTCGGTTGGGGCAGATACGCAGTATTTT	CAISESVGADTQYF
TRBJ1-2	-	few	TRBV20-1	TGCAGTGCTAGAGTAGTTACAGGATATGGCTACACCTTC	CSARVVTGYGYTF
TRBJ2-7	-	-	TRBV3-1	TGTGCCAGCAGCTCCCGATCAGACGAGCAGTACTTC	CASSSRSDEQYF
TRBJ2-7	-	many	TRBV3-1	TGTGCCAGCAGCCAAGATCTGGGGGGCTTGGAGCAGTACTTC	CASSQDLGGLEQYF
TRBJ2-6	-	many	TRBV6-1	TGTGCCAGCAGTACGAACCCCGGAGGGGCCAACGTCCTGACTTTC	CASSTNPGGANVLTF
TRBJ2-1	-	few	TRBV5-1	TGCGCCAGCAGCTTGGGGGGGCCCGGTGAGCAGTTCTTC	CASSLGGPGEQFF
TRBJ2-1	-	few	TRBV5-1	TGCGCCAGCAGCGACCTTCTTTGGCGGGGACAGATGAAAGGCCGGATTTACAATGAGCAGTTCTTC	CASSDLLWRGQMKGRIYNEQFF
TRBJ2-7	-	-	TRBV15	TGTGCCACCAGCAGAGACATCTCCTACGAGCAGTACTTC	CATSRDISYEQYF
TRBJ2-1	TRBD2	many	TRBV2	TGTGCCAGCAGTAGGAGGACTAGCGGGGTTTACAATGAGCAGTTCTTC	CASSRRTSGVYNEQFF
TRBJ2-5	TRBD2	few	TRBV6-1	TGTGCCAGCAGACGCTTTGGAGAGCGGGAGGGCCCGGAGACCCAGTACTTC	CASRRFGEREGPETQYF
TRBJ2-1	-	-	TRBV7-2	TGTGCCAGCAGCTTAGGACTGTTTCTTGCTGAGCAGTTCTTC	CASSLGLFLAEQFF
TRBJ2-7	-	many	TRBV7-8	TGTGCCAGCAGCTTAAGGACGGGGAACTCCTACGAGCAGTACTTC	CASSLRTGNSYEQYF
TRBJ2-1	-	many	TRBV5-1	TGCGCCAGCAGCACCTCAGGTGGAGCTGCGAGCTCCTACAATGAGCAGTTCTTC	CASSTSGGAASSYNEQFF
TRBJ1-4	TRBD1	few	TRBV5-1	TGCGCCAGCAGCTTGTATCGGACAGGGCGTGAAAAACTGTTTTTT	CASSLYRTGREKLFF
TRBJ2-5	TRBD1	many	TRBV11-2	TGTGCCAGCAGCGCTGGCAGGGGGACGGAGACCCAGTACTTC	CASSAGRGTETQYF
TRBJ1-1	-	many	TRBV2	TGTGCCAGCATCTTACGGGGGTCCGGGAACACTGAAGCTTTCTTT	CASILRGSGNTEAFF
TRBJ2-5	-	few	TRBV9	TGTGCCAGCAGCCCTGGCGACAGGGGAGGGTCAGAGACCCAGTACTTC	CASSPGDRGGSETQYF
TRBJ2-7	-	-	TRBV27	TGTGCCAGCAGTTTAAAAGGGGGCTACGAGCAGTACTTC	CASSLKGGYEQYF
TRBJ2-1	-	many	TRBV12-3/TRBV12-4	TGTGCCAGCAGTTCGGGACCAATGAGCTCCTACAATGAGCAGTTCTTC	CASSSGPMSSYNEQFF
TRBJ1-5	-	many	TRBV12-3/TRBV12-4	TGTGCCAGCAGCCCAACAAGGGCACAGCCCCAGCATTTT	CASSPTRAQPQHF
TRBJ2-3	TRBD2	few	TRBV6-4	TGTGCCAGCAGTGACCGGGAGGGCCCCACAGATACGCAGTATTTT	CASSDREGPTDTQYF
TRBJ2-1	-	few	TRBV6-1	TGTGCCAGCAGGACGGGGAACAATGAGCAGTTCTTC	CASRTGNNEQFF
TRBJ2-1	TRBD2	many	TRBV20-1	TGCAGTGCCTTCCCCCGCGGGAGAGAATACAATGAGCAGTTCTTC	CSAFPRGREYNEQFF
TRBJ2-7	-	-	TRBV6-1	TGTGCCAGCAGTCATGTCTACGAGCAGTACTTC	CASSHVYEQYF
TRBJ2-7	TRBD1	many	TRBV5-1	TGCGCCAGCAGTTCTCTAACCGGGACAGTAGACGAGCAGTACTTC	CASSSLTGTVDEQYF
TRBJ1-2	-	few	TRBV6-9	TGTGCCAGCAGTTACAGGCGACAGCCGTCGGGGGGCTACACCTTC	CASSYRRQPSGGYTF
TRBJ2-3	TRBD1	-	TRBV6-5	TGTGCCAGCAGTTTCTACCGGGACAGGGTGGATACGCAGTATTTT	CASSFYRDRVDTQYF
TRBJ2-4	TRBD2	many	TRBV28	TGTGCCAGCAGTCACCCCCGTGGACTAGCGGGAGGGACCAAAAACATTCAGTACTTC	CASSHPRGLAGGTKNIQYF
TRBJ2-7	-	many	TRBV29-1	TGCAGCGTTGAAGATCTCGGTCCCCCCTACGAGCAGTACTTC	CSVEDLGPPYEQYF
TRBJ2-5	TRBD1	many	TRBV11-3	TGTGCCAGCAGCCCCGGACAGGGTAAACAAGAGACCCAGTACTTC	CASSPGQGKQETQYF
TRBJ2-1	TRBD2	many	TRBV20-1	TGCAGTGCTTCGGGACTAGCGGGAGTTGTCGATGAGCAGTTCTTC	CSASGLAGVVDEQFF
TRBJ2-1	TRBD2	many	TRBV29-1	TGCAGCGTGCGACGACTAGCGGGAAGCACCTACAATGAGCAGTTCTTC	CSVRRLAGSTYNEQFF
TRBJ2-1	TRBD2	many	TRBV3-1	TGTGCCAGCAGCCAAGTCCGAGGACTAGCGGGAGGGATCCGCTCCTACAATGAGCAGTTCTTC	CASSQVRGLAGGIRSYNEQFF
TRBJ2-1	-	many	TRBV7-7	TGTGCTAGCAGCTCCGGGACTCATTCTAACAATGAGCAGTTCTTC	CASSSGTHSNNEQFF
TRBJ2-1	TRBD1	few	TRBV24-1	TGTGCCACCAGTAACCCAGGACAGGGTCAGCAGTTCTTC	CATSNPGQGQQFF
TRBJ2-1	-	-	TRBV5-1	TGCGCCAGCGTGGGCCCCGACTACAATGAGCAGTTCTTC	CASVGPDYNEQFF
TRBJ2-7	TRBD2	-	TRBV5-4	TGTGCCAGCAGCTTTTGGAGTAGCGGGGGAGAAGGGAGGGAGCAGTACTTC	CASSFWSSGGEGREQYF
TRBJ2-7	TRBD2	few	TRBV20-1	TGCAGTGCCAAAACCCCGGGGAGGGATTCGGGCGAGCAGTACTTC	CSAKTPGRDSGEQYF